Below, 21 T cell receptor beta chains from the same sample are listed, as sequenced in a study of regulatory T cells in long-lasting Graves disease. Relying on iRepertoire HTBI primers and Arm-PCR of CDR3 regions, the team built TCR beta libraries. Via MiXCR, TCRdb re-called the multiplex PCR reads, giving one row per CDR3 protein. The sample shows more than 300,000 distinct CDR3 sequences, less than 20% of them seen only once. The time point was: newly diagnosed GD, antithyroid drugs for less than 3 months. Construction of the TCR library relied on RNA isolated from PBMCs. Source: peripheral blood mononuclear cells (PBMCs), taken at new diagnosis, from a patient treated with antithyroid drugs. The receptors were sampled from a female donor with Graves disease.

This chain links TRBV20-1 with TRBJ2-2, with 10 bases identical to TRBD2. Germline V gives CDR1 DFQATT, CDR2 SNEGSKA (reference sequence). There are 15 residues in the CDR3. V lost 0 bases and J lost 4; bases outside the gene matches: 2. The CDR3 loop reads CSARDLAGATGELFF. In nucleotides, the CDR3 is TGCAGTGCTAGAGATCTAGCGGGGGCCACCGGGGAGCTGTTTTTT.

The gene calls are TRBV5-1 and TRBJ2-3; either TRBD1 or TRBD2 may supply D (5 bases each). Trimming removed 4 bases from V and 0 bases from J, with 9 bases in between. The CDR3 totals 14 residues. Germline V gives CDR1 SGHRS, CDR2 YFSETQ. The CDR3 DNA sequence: TGCGCCAGCAGCGGGACCGCCAGCACAGATACGCAGTATTTT. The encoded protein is CASSGTASTDTQYF. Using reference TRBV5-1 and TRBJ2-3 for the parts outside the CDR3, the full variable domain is KAGVTQTPRYLIKTRGQQVTLSCSPISGHRSVSWYQQTPGQGLQFLFEYFSETQRNKGNFPGRFSGRQFSNSRSEMNVSTLELGDSALYLCASSGTASTDTQYFGPGTRLTVL.

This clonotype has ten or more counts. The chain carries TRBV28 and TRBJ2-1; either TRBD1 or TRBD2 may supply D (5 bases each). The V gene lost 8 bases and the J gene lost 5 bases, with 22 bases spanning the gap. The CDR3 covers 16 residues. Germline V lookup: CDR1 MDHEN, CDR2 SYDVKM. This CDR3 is CASPSSVDSGHNEQFF. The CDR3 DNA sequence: TGTGCCAGCCCCTCGTCGGTAGACAGCGGTCACAATGAGCAGTTCTTC.

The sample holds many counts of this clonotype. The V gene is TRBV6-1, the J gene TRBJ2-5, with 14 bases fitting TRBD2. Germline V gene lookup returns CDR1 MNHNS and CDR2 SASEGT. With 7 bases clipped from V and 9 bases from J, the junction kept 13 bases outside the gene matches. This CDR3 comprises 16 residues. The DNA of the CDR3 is TGTGCCAGCACGGGACTAGCGGGGGCGGCAAGCGGAGCCCAGTACTTC. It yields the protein CASTGLAGAASGAQYF.

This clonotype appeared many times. CDR3 region: CATSRGSGTTLGDVLTF. The CDR3 DNA reads as TGTGCCACCAGCAGAGGATCGGGTACTACTCTCGGAGACGTCCTGACTTTC. The chain employs TRBV15 and TRBJ2-6; no clear D gene. This CDR3 is 17 amino acids long. Germline V gene lookup returns CDR1 LNHNV and CDR2 YYDKDF (reference sequence). V shed 1 base and J shed 11 bases, with 21 bases lying between them.

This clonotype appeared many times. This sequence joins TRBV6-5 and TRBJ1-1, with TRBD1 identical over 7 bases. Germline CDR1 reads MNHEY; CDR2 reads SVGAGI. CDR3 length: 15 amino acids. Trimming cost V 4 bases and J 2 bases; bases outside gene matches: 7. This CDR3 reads CASSWRDSPNTEAFF. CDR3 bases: TGTGCCAGCAGTTGGAGGGACAGCCCTAACACTGAAGCTTTCTTT.

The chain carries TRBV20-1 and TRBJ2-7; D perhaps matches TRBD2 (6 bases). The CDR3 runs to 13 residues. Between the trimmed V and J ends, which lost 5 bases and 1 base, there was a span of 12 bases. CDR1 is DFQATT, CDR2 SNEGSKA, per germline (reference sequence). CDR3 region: CSAEVGGSYEQYF. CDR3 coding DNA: TGCAGTGCTGAGGTTGGGGGGTCCTACGAGCAGTACTTC.

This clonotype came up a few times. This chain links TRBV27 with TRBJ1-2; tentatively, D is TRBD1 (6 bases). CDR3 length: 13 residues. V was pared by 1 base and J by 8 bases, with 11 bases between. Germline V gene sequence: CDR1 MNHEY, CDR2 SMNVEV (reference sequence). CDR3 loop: CASSLWAGDGYTF. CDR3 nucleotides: TGTGCCAGCAGTTTATGGGCAGGGGACGGCTACACCTTC.

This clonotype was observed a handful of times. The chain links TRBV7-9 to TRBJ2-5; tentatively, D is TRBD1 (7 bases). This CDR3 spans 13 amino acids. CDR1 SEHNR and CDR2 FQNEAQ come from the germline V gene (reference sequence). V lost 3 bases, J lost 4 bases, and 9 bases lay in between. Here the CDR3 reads CASSFRGAETQYF. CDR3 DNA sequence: TGTGCCAGCAGCTTCAGGGGGGCAGAGACCCAGTACTTC.

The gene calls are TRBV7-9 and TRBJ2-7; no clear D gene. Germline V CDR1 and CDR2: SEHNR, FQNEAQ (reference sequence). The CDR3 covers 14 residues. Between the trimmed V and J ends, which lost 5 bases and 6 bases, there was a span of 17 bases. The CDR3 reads CASSPRYSESEQYF. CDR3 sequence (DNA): TGTGCCAGCAGCCCTCGATATTCTGAGTCCGAGCAGTACTTC.

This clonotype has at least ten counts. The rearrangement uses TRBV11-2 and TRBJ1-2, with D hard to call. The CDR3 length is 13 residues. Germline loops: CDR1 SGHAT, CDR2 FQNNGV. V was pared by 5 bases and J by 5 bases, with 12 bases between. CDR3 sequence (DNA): TGTGCCAGCAGCCCCCCAGGCGTTTATGGCTACACCTTC. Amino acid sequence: CASSPPGVYGYTF.

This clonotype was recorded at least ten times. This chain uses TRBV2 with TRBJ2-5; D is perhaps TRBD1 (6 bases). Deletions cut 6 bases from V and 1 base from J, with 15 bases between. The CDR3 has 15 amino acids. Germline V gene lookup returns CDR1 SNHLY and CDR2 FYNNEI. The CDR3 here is CASRGDIIPQETQYF. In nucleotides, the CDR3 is TGTGCCAGCAGGGGGGACATAATACCCCAAGAGACCCAGTACTTC.

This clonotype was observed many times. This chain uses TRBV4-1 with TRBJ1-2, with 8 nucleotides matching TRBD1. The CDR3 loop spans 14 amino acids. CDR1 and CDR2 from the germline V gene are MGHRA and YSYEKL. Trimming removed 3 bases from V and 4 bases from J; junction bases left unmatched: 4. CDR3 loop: CASSHGTGGYGYTF. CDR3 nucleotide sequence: TGCGCCAGCAGCCACGGGACAGGAGGCTATGGCTACACCTTC.

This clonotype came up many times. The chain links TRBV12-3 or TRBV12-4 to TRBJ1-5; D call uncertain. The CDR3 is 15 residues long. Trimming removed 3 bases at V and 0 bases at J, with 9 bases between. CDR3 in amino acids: CASSFSRYSNQPQHF. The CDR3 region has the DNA TGTGCCAGCAGTTTCTCCAGGTATAGCAATCAGCCCCAGCATTTT.

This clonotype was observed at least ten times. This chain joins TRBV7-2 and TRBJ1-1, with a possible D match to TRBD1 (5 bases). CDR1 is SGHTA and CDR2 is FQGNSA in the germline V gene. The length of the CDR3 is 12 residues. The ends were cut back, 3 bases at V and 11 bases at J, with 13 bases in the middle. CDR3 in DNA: TGTGCCAGCAGCTTGGGCAGGGCGGCGGCTTTCTTT. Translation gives CASSLGRAAAFF. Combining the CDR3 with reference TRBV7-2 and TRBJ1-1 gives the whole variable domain GAGVSQSPSNKVTEKGKDVELRCDPISGHTALYWYRQSLGQGLEFLIYFQGNSAPDKSGLPSDRFSAERTGGSVSTLTIQRTQQEDSAVYLCASSLGRAAAFFGQGTRLTVV.

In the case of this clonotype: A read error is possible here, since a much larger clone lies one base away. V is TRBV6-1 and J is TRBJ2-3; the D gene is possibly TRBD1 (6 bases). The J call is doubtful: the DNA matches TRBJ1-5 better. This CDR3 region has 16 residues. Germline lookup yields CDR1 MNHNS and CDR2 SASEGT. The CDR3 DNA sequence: TGTGCCAGCAGTTCACGTTCCCGGGGGGGCGTTGATACGCAGCATTTT. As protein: CASSSRSRGGVDTQHF.

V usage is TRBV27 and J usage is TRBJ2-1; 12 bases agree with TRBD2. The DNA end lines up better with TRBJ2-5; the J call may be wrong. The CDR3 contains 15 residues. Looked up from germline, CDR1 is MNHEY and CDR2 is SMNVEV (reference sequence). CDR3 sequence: CASSSSGGARETQYF. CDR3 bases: TGTGCCAGCAGTTCTAGCGGGGGGGCTCGGGAGACCCAGTACTTC.

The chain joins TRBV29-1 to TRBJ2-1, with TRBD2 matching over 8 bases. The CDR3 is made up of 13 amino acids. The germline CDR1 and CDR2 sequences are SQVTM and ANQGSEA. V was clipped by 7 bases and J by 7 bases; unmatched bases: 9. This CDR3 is CSGRASGRNEQFF. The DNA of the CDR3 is TGCAGCGGACGGGCTAGCGGGCGTAATGAGCAGTTCTTC.

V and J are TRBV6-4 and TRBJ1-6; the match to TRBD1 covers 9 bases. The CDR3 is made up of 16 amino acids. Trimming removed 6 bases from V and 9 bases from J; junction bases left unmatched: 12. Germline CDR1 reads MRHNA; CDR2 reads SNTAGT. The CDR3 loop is CASSPTGGQGTSPLHF. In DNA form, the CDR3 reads TGTGCCAGCAGCCCCACTGGCGGACAGGGGACTTCACCCCTCCACTTT.

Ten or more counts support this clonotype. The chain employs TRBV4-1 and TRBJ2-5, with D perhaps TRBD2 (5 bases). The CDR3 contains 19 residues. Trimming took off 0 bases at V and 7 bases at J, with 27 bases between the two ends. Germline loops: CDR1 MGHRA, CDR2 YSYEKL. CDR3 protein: CASSQEGVRADVRLGTQYF. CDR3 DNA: TGCGCCAGCAGCCAAGAGGGAGTACGGGCCGATGTTCGGTTAGGGACCCAGTACTTC.

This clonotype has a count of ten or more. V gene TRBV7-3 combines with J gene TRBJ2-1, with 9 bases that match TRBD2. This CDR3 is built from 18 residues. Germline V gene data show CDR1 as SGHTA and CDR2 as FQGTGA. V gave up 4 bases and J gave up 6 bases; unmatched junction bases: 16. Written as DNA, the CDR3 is TGTGCCAGCAGCTCCACGGGAGTAGCGGGAGCCCTAACCAATGAGCAGTTCTTC. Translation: CASSSTGVAGALTNEQFF.